The present TCR beta chain was sequenced within a study of T cells after yellow fever vaccination (dated by TCRdb to about 2019). Background on the whole study: The SMART-Seq v4 Ultra Low Input RNA kit was used to prepare libraries from fractions with low cell numbers. Bulk PBMC replicates and cell subsets were isolated from blood drawn at multiple timepoints before and after both primary and secondary immunization. To follow T-cell clones before and after primary and booster YFV17D yellow fever vaccination, bulk TCR alpha and beta repertoires were sequenced over time. The cohort comprised two healthy male donors, one aged 18 to 30 and one aged 30 to 39 years. What the research found in general, with its limitations: Compared with the primary T-cell response, the secondary T-cell response was faster but weaker, reaching its peak on day 5 rather than on day 15. FACS-sorted repertoires could contain abundant contaminating clonotypes from the bulk population, so computational filtering was required. Only a couple of donors were included in the study, so the extent to which the findings can be generalized is limited. After the booster, most clones that had expanded after primary vaccination were detected again (around 97% of CD4 and around nine tenths of CD8), suggesting broad maintenance of memory. A small share of clonotypes was detected in both CD4 and CD8 compartments, with the overlap likely arising from convergent recombination.

This clonotype showed up just a few times. Its antigen is unknown. Per-nucleotide qualities are absent, and no much larger clonotype sits a single base away. Synthesis of TCR cDNA relied on 5'RACE template switching, a step that introduced a universal primer site along with unique molecular identifiers. Priming of cDNA synthesis was performed from both the TCR alpha and TCR beta constant segments. Two PCR steps were used to amplify libraries, with sample barcodes and sequencing adapters being added in the second step. Sequencing of the libraries was done on either Illumina HiSeq 2500 (2x100 bp) or NovaSeq (2x150 bp). As for the original processing: MIGEC was used to demultiplex reads and collapse the reads into UMI consensus sequences, and MiXCR was used for V(D)J alignment. Vaccine-responding clonotypes were defined with edgeR using replicate PBMC samples, requiring FDR below 0.01 and a log2 fold change above 5 up to day 15. Each bulk clonotype was labeled CD4 or CD8 based on which sequenced repertoire, CD4 or CD8, contained the clonotype at higher abundance. Starting from the raw public reads, TCRdb applied fastp trimming at Q25, assembled clones with MiXCR and retained in-frame beta chains. Rows are unified per CDR3 protein, each entry keeping the most common DNA and genes. The V and J calls were not made by the authors but by TCRdb's processing. This sample gives about 330,000 distinct CDR3 sequences in total; about 8.3% of them show up just once. The ten most abundant clones make up 17% of the sample.

The meaning of the sample's treatment or condition label: live attenuated yellow fever vaccine strain. At every blood-draw timepoint, two biological replicates of bulk PBMCs were collected. PBMCs were isolated from peripheral blood using a standard Ficoll-Paque protocol. RNA was extracted with TriZol from bulk PBMCs, CD4 and CD8 fractions, and dextramer-positive and dextramer-negative fractions. V sheds 0 bases and J sheds 1 base, leaving 10 bases between their ends. Taken from the germline V gene (reference sequence), the CDR1 and CDR2 loops are DFQATT and SNEGSKA. The CDR3 holds 15 amino acids from the cysteine to the phenylalanine. Of all the DNA, just the CDR3 is kept, 45 bases in frame from base 1.

The clonotype originates from a man in his late teens or twenties who received the YFV17D yellow fever vaccine. The sequences come from PBMCs, collected more than 35 days after the first yellow fever vaccination. The sequence is built from TRBV20-1 and TRBJ1-5, with TRBD1 perhaps the D gene, on 5 matching bases. In nucleotides, the sequence is TGCAGTGCTAGAGAGGCAGGGACGAGCAATCAGCCCCAGCATTTT. This encodes CSAREAGTSNQPQHF.